These 25 T cell receptor beta chains were sequenced from one sample in a study of response to subunit inactivated influenza vaccine. TCRdb recomputed calls from the RT-PCR reads with MiXCR, one row per CDR3 protein. The sample lists roughly 520,000 distinct CDR3 sequences; roughly 25% were seen once. The sequences come from CD4+ T cells sorted from PBMCs, collected about 5 days after vaccination. Every receptor here comes from a man aged 45-65 years who received an inactivated influenza vaccine.

The V gene is TRBV7-6, the J gene TRBJ2-3; the match to TRBD1 covers 9 bases. The CDR3 consists of 15 residues. Germline values: CDR1 SGHVS, CDR2 FNYEAQ. V lost 4 bases to trimming and J lost 4 bases; unmatched junction nucleotides: 6. The CDR3 loop is CASSSRQGEADTQYF. The CDR3 DNA follows: TGTGCCAGCAGCTCACGACAGGGGGAGGCAGATACGCAGTATTTT.

The genes are TRBV4-1 and TRBJ2-3, with 12 bases that match TRBD2. The CDR3 is made up of 17 amino acids. Germline lookup yields CDR1 MGHRA and CDR2 YSYEKL. Germline trimming cut 4 bases from V and 5 bases from J; bases unmatched to any gene: 10. The DNA for the CDR3 is TGCGCCAGCAGCCCCGTTACGGGACTAGCGGGCCGAGATACGCAGTATTTT. Its translation: CASSPVTGLAGRDTQYF.

The chain has TRBV4-3 and TRBJ1-4; D remains unclear. The V gene's germline CDR1 is LGHNA and CDR2 YSLEER. Deletions cut 0 bases from V and 13 bases from J, with 12 bases between. The CDR3 has 13 residues. CDR3 residues: CASSQDRGGILFF. In DNA, the CDR3 is TGCGCCAGCAGCCAAGATCGAGGTGGTATACTGTTTTTT.

V usage is TRBV6-2 or TRBV6-3 and J usage is TRBJ2-1; tentatively, D is TRBD2 (6 bases). V shed 6 bases and J shed 0 bases, with 15 bases lying between them. Germline lookup yields CDR1 MNHEY and CDR2 SVGEGT. The CDR3 has 16 amino acids. CDR3 coding DNA: TGTGCCAGCAGAAACTTAGCGGTTAGCTCCTACAATGAGCAGTTCTTC. It is translated as CASRNLAVSSYNEQFF.

The chain joins TRBV12-3 or TRBV12-4 to TRBJ1-4, with TRBD1 as a possible D gene (6 bases). Deletions cut 1 base from V and 10 bases from J, with 13 bases between. The CDR3 is 14 residues long. The chain's CDR3 is CASSLDRVMGKLFF. CDR3 bases: TGTGCCAGCAGTTTAGACAGGGTAATGGGAAAACTGTTTTTT.

The sample holds a few counts of this clonotype. The V call is TRBV11-2, the J call TRBJ2-1, with 11 bases aligning to TRBD2. The J segment lost 0 bases and the V segment lost 1 base, leaving 8 bases of the junction unmatched. The length of the CDR3 is 19 residues. Germline values: CDR1 SGHAT, CDR2 FQNNGV. CDR3 sequence (DNA): TGTGCCAGCAGCTTAGTTGTGACTAGCGGGGCCCCCTCCTACAATGAGCAGTTCTTC. Protein sequence: CASSLVVTSGAPSYNEQFF.

The chain employs TRBV20-1 and TRBJ2-1, with 8 bases aligning to TRBD2. CDR3 length: 14 amino acids. The V gene end was trimmed by 3 bases and the J gene end by 6 bases; junction bases not matched to a gene: 7. Germline lookup yields CDR1 DFQATT and CDR2 SNEGSKA (reference sequence). For the CDR3, the DNA is TGCAGTGCTAGCCGGAGCGGGAGTGCCAATGAGCAGTTCTTC. It translates to CSASRSGSANEQFF.

This clonotype was recorded a few times. The gene calls are TRBV12-3 or TRBV12-4 and TRBJ1-3, with TRBD1 as a possible D gene (5 bases). CDR3 length: 13 amino acids. Between the trimmed V and J ends, which lost 2 bases and 4 bases, there was a span of 6 bases. The CDR3 region is CASSLTGGNTIYF. The DNA for the CDR3 is TGTGCCAGCAGTTTAACAGGCGGAAACACCATATATTTT.

This clonotype was picked up many times. J is TRBJ2-7 and V is TRBV7-2; 7 bases are a match to TRBD1. Trimming removed 5 bases from V and 0 bases from J; junction bases left unmatched: 7. CDR1 and CDR2 from the germline V gene are SGHTA and FQGNSA. The CDR3 length is 15 residues. Written as DNA, the CDR3 is TGTGCCAGCAGCGTTACCGGGACAGCCTCCTACGAGCAGTACTTC. It yields the protein CASSVTGTASYEQYF.

The rearrangement uses TRBV6-5 and TRBJ2-7; possibly TRBD2 for D (6 bases). The V end lost 4 bases, the J end lost 0 bases, and 10 bases lay between the germline ends. Germline lookup yields CDR1 MNHEY and CDR2 SVGAGI. The CDR3 is 14 amino acids. The CDR3 reads CASSLAASSYEQYF. DNA of the CDR3: TGTGCCAGCAGTTTAGCGGCTAGCTCCTACGAGCAGTACTTC.

Comments on this clonotype: Its ends do not fully match the called genes, so a read error is possible. The J gene is TRBJ1-1, the V gene TRBV6-4; no reliable D call. The germline gives CDR1 MRHNA, CDR2 SNTAGT. The length of the CDR3 is 13 residues. The CDR3 DNA reads TGTGCCAGCAGTGACACGATGAACACTGAACCTTTCTTT. It is translated as CASSDTMNTEPFF.

The CDR3 protein is CSAEDLRDRVNSPLHF. In DNA form, the CDR3 reads TGCAGTGCTGAGGATCTCCGGGACAGGGTTAATTCACCCCTCCACTTT. The chain uses TRBV20-1 and TRBJ1-6, with 9 bases that match TRBD1. The trim removed 5 bases at V and 6 bases at J, leaving 11 bases unmatched. The CDR3 has 16 amino acids. The germline gives CDR1 DFQATT, CDR2 SNEGSKA (reference sequence).

Comments on this clonotype: One end of the junction fails to match germline, which may point to a read error. The V call is TRBV2, the J call TRBJ2-7, with 14 bases fitting TRBD2. The germline V gene has CDR1 SNHLY and CDR2 FYNNEI. The CDR3 covers 14 residues. CDR3 residues: CASREGLAGGPYNF. DNA for the CDR3: TGTGCCAGCAGGGAAGGACTAGCGGGAGGCCCTTATAACTTC.

This clonotype was seen repeatedly, ten times or more. This chain links TRBV27 with TRBJ1-6, with TRBD1 matching over 7 bases. The germline gives CDR1 MNHEY, CDR2 SMNVEV (reference sequence). The trim removed 4 bases at V and 4 bases at J, leaving 7 bases unmatched. The CDR3 runs to 16 residues. The CDR3 loop is CASSSSGTAYNSPLHF. The CDR3 nucleotides read TGTGCCAGCAGTTCCTCCGGGACAGCTTATAATTCACCCCTCCACTTT.

This clonotype was detected a few times. This chain uses TRBV15 with TRBJ2-4; D is ambiguous. The germline gives CDR1 LNHNV, CDR2 YYDKDF (reference sequence). This CDR3 contains 15 residues. V dropped 0 bases and J dropped 0 bases, with 6 bases sitting between them. In nucleotides, the CDR3 is TGTGCCACCAGCAGAGATGGTTTAGCCAAAAACATTCAGTACTTC. Residues: CATSRDGLAKNIQYF.

This clonotype has more than one count but fewer than ten. The V and J genes are TRBV20-1 and TRBJ2-2, with TRBD2 as a possible D gene (7 bases). V was clipped by 6 bases and J by 4 bases, with 15 bases between them. CDR3 length equals 14 residues. Looked up from germline, CDR1 is DFQATT and CDR2 is SNEGSKA (reference sequence). CDR3 protein: CSASLGGGTGELFF. The DNA of the CDR3 is TGCAGTGCCAGCTTAGGGGGGGGCACCGGGGAGCTGTTTTTT.

This clonotype was seen a few times. The rearrangement uses TRBV10-3 and TRBJ2-7; 10 bases are shared with TRBD1. The germline V gene has CDR1 ENHRY and CDR2 SYGVKD. The CDR3 extends over 14 amino acids. J gave up 7 bases and V 6 bases, and 9 bases lay outside the gene matches. The CDR3 loop is CAIRGQGRFGEQYF. DNA for the CDR3: TGTGCCATCAGGGGACAGGGGCGGTTTGGTGAGCAGTACTTC.

This clonotype was seen repeatedly, ten times or more. This rearrangement joins TRBV7-6 to TRBJ2-2, with TRBD1 matching over 7 bases. V shed 5 bases and J 2 bases; nucleotides not matched to a gene: 5. The CDR3 covers 15 residues. CDR1 is SGHVS, CDR2 FNYEAQ, per germline. CDR3 DNA sequence: TGTGCCAGCAGCCTGGACAGGCCCAACACCGGGGAGCTGTTTTTT. Translation: CASSLDRPNTGELFF.

J is TRBJ2-7 and V is TRBV27, with a tentative D call TRBD2 (6 bases). With 7 bases removed from V and 7 bases from J, the gap between germline ends came to 11 bases. The length of the CDR3 is 11 residues. Germline V CDR1 and CDR2: MNHEY, SMNVEV (reference sequence). The CDR3 sequence is CASIGGYEQYF. In DNA, the CDR3 is TGTGCCAGCATTGGGGGGTATGAGCAGTACTTC.

V usage is TRBV7-2 and J usage is TRBJ2-5; D is ambiguous. Trimming left V 1 base short and J 3 bases short, with 15 bases between. The CDR3 consists of 16 residues. Germline-derived CDR1 and CDR2 are SGHTA and FQGNSA. CDR3 residues: CASSLVRRTVEETQYF. The CDR3 DNA is TGTGCCAGCAGCTTAGTACGGCGGACGGTAGAAGAGACCCAGTACTTC.

The rearrangement links TRBV28 to TRBJ2-1; TRBD2 agrees at 13 bases. Germline loops: CDR1 MDHEN, CDR2 SYDVKM. CDR3 size: 18 residues. Trimming removed 4 bases from V and 0 bases from J; junction bases left unmatched: 6. The DNA for the CDR3 is TGTGCCAGCAGTTCACATAGACTAGCGGGGGGCTCCTACAATGAGCAGTTCTTC. This gives the protein CASSSHRLAGGSYNEQFF.

The J gene is TRBJ2-3, the V gene TRBV4-3, with TRBD2 matching 9 bases. CDR3 size: 16 residues. The junction had 7 bases not matched to a gene; V was cut back by 4 bases and J by 2 bases. The germline V gene encodes CDR1 LGHNA and CDR2 YSLEER. DNA of the CDR3: TGCGCCAGCAGCCCGCAACTAGCGGGCGACACAGATACGCAGTATTTT. Its translation is CASSPQLAGDTDTQYF.

The CDR3 here is CASSFTVNEQFF. CDR3 bases: TGTGCCAGCAGCTTCACAGTCAATGAGCAGTTCTTC. The chain is built from TRBV7-9 and TRBJ2-1; D gene unclear. Germline CDR1 SEHNR, CDR2 FQNEAQ (reference sequence). Trimming took 3 bases from V and 6 from J, leaving 6 bases between them. The CDR3 consists of 12 residues.

The V gene is TRBV29-1, the J gene TRBJ2-3, with D perhaps matching TRBD1 (6 bases). CDR3 length: 14 amino acids. In germline, CDR1 is SQVTM, CDR2 ANQGSEA. The V end was cut by 6 bases, the J end by 5 bases, with 18 bases between. In nucleotides, the CDR3 is TGCAGCGTCGGGGCCACAGGGTACGGAGATACGCAGTATTTT. Encoded protein: CSVGATGYGDTQYF.

The CDR3 loop is CASSLDTLNTEAFF. The CDR3 DNA reads as TGTGCCAGCAGTCTGGACACTTTGAACACTGAAGCTTTCTTT. This sequence joins TRBV12-3 or TRBV12-4 and TRBJ1-1, with D tentatively TRBD1 (5 bases). This CDR3 is 14 amino acids long. V lost 5 bases and J lost 0, with 10 bases in between.